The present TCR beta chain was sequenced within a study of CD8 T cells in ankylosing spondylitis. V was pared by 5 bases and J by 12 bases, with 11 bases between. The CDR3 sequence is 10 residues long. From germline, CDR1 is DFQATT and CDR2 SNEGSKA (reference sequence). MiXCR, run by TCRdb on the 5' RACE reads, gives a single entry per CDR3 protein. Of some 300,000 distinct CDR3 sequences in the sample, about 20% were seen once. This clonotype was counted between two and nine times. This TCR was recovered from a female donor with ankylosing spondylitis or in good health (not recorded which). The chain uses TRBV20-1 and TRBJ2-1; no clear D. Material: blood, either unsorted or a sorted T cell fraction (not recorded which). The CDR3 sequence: CSALLLGQFF. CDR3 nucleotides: TGCAGTGCTTTACTTTTAGGGCAGTTCTTC.